This section outlines one T cell receptor (beta chain) sequence together with its context. Using immunoSEQ multiplex PCR, the repertoire was profiled, and TCRdb retains in-frame clones only, with some absent. The sample carries about 68,000 clones, roughly 82% recorded once. Blood specimens came from baseline, cycle 4 day 1, and cycle 7 day 1. This entry is derived from a study of OX40 agonist ivuxolimab in advanced cancers. Study details: The patients' treatment was ivuxolimab, an agonistic anti-OX40 (CD134) antibody. Partial responses were observed in three patients, of whom one had hepatocellular carcinoma and two had cutaneous melanoma. Earlier treatment with anti-PD-1, anti-PD-L1 or anti-CTLA-4 was permitted, and about 40% had received some.

Germline V CDR1 and CDR2: LGHNA, YSLEER. The V end was cut by 1 base, the J end by 5 bases, with 12 bases between. CDR3 size: 15 residues. J is TRBJ2-1 and V is TRBV4-3; no definite D call. This TCR was recovered from an adult with an advanced solid tumor such as melanoma, head and neck, liver or kidney cancer. Sequencing was performed on CD4+ or CD8+ T cells sorted from blood, taken in a trial of the OX40 agonist ivuxolimab. The CDR3 DNA reads TGCGCCAGCAGCCAAGTGGGCGGCACCCACAATGAGCAGTTCTTC. This gives the protein CASSQVGGTHNEQFF.